These 3 T cell receptor beta chains came from one sample sequenced in a study of OX40 agonist ivuxolimab in advanced cancers. Produced via immunoSEQ multiplex PCR; TCRdb's table is partial and in-frame only. Of under 65,000 clones listed, around 85% are singletons. Sequenced material: CD4+ or CD8+ T cells sorted from blood, taken in a trial of the OX40 agonist ivuxolimab. These receptors were obtained from an adult with an advanced solid tumor such as melanoma, head and neck, liver or kidney cancer.

This clone has just a few counts. The J gene is TRBJ2-1, the V gene TRBV4-1; D call uncertain. CDR1 is MGHRA and CDR2 is YSYEKL in the germline V gene. The ends were cut back, 0 bases at V and 6 bases at J, with 6 bases in the middle. The CDR3 contains 13 residues. Here the CDR3 DNA reads TGCGCCAGCAGCCAAGACCCCTTCAATGAGCAGTTCTTC. Translated, it gives CASSQDPFNEQFF.

This chain uses TRBV7-9 with TRBJ1-4; no clear D gene. Per the germline V gene, CDR1 is SEHNR and CDR2 is FQNEAQ (reference sequence). V lost 4 bases and J lost 7, with 10 bases in between. This CDR3 is built from 13 residues. The CDR3 here is CASSSGPREKLFF. As DNA, the CDR3 is TGTGCCAGCAGCTCTGGCCCCCGTGAAAAACTGTTTTTT.

J is TRBJ1-3 and V is TRBV6-6; D perhaps matches TRBD1 (5 bases). The CDR3 length is 16 residues. In germline, CDR1 is MNHNY, CDR2 SVGAGI (reference sequence). The germline V and J ends were trimmed by 5 bases and 0 bases, with 14 bases remaining between them. The CDR3 region is CASSGPGPSSGNTIYF. The CDR3 DNA follows: TGTGCCAGCAGTGGACCGGGACCCAGCTCTGGAAACACCATATATTTT.